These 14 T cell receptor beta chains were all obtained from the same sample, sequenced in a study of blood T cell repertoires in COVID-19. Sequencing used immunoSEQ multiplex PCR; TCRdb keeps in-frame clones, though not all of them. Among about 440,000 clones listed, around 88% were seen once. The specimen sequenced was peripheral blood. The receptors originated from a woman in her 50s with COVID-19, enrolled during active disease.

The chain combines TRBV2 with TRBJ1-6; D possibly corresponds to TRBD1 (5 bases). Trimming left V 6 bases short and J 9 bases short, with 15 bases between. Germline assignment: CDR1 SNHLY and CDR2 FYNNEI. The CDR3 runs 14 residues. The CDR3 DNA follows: TGTGCCAGCAGGGACGGGACTGATCGTTCACCCCTCCACTTT. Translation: CASRDGTDRSPLHF.

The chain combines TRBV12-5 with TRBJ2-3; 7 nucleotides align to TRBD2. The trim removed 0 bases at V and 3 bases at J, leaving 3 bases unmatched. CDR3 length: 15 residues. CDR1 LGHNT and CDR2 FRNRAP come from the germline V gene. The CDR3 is CASGLVPGLTDTQYF. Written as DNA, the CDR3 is TGTGCTAGTGGTTTGGTACCGGGACTAACAGATACGCAGTATTTT.

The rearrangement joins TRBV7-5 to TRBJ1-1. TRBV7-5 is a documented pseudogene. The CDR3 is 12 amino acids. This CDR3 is CASSLRGAEAFF. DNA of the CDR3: TGTGCCAGCAGCTTGAGAGGAGCTGAAGCTTTCTTT.

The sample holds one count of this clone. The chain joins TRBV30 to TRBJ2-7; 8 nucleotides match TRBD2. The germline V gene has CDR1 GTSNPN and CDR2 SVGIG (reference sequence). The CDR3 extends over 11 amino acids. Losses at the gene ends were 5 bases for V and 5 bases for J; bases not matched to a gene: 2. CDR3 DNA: TGTGCCTGGGCGGGGGGAGACGAGCAGTACTTC. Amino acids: CAWAGGDEQYF.

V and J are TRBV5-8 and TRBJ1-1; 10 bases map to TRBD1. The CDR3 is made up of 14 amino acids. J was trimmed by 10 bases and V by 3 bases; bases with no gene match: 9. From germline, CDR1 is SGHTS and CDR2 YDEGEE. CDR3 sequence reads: CASSWRDRGFRAFF. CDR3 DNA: TGTGCCAGCAGCTGGCGGGACAGGGGTTTTCGAGCTTTCTTT. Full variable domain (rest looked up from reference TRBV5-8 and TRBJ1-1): EAGVTQSPTHLIKTRGQQATLRCSPISGHTSVYWYQQALGLGLQFLLWYDEGEERNRGNFPPRFSGRQFPNYSSELNVNALELEDSALYLCASSWRDRGFRAFFGQGTRLTVV.

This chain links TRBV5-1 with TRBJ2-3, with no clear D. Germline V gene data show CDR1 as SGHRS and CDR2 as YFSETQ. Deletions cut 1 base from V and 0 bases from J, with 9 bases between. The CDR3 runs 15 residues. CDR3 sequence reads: CASSLLAASTDTQYF. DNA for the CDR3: TGCGCCAGCAGCTTGTTAGCAGCTAGCACAGATACGCAGTATTTT.

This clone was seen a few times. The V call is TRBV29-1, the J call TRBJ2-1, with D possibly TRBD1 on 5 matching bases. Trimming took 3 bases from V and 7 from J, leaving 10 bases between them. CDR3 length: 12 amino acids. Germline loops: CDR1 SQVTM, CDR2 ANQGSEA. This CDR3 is CSVDQGLNEQFF. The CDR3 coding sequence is TGCAGCGTTGATCAGGGATTGAATGAGCAGTTCTTC.

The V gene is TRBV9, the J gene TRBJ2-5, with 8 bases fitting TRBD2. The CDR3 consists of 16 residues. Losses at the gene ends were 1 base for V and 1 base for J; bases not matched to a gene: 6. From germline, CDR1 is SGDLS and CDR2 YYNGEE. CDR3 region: CASSVQAGAFQETQYF. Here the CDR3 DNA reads TGTGCCAGCAGCGTACAAGCGGGGGCTTTCCAAGAGACCCAGTACTTC.

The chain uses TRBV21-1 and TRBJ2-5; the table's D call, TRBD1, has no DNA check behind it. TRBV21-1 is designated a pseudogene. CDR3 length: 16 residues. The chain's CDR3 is CASSKTVSGYQETQYF. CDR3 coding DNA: TGTGCCAGCAGCAAAACGGTATCAGGGTACCAAGAGACCCAGTACTTC.

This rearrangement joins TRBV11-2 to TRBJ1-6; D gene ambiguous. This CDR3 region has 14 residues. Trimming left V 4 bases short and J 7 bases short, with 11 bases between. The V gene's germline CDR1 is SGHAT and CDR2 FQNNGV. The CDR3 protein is CASSSRGPNSPLHF. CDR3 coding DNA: TGTGCCAGCAGCTCTAGAGGGCCGAATTCACCCCTCCACTTT.

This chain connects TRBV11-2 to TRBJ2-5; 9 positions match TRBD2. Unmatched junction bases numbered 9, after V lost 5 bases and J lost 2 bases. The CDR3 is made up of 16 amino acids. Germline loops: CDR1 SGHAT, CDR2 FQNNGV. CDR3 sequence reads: CASSAFSGGLQETQYF. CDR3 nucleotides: TGTGCCAGCAGCGCCTTTAGCGGGGGCTTACAAGAGACCCAGTACTTC.

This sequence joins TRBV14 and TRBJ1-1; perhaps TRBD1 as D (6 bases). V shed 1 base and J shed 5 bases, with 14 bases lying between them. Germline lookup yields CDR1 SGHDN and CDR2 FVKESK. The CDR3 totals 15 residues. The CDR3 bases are TGTGCCAGCAGCCAAGTCTGGGGGCGAGGGACTGAAGCTTTCTTT. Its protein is CASSQVWGRGTEAFF.

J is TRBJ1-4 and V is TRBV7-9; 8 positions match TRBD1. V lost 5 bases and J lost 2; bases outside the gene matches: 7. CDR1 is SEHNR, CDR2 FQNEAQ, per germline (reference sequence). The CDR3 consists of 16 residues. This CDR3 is CASSHRGIRTNEKLFF. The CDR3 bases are TGTGCCAGCAGCCACAGGGGGATAAGGACTAATGAAAAACTGTTTTTT.

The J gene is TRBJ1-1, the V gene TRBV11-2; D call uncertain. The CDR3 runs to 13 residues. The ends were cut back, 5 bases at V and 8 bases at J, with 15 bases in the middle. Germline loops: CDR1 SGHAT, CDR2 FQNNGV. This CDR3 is CASSLAARREAFF. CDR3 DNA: TGTGCCAGCAGCCTAGCTGCCCGGAGGGAAGCTTTCTTT.